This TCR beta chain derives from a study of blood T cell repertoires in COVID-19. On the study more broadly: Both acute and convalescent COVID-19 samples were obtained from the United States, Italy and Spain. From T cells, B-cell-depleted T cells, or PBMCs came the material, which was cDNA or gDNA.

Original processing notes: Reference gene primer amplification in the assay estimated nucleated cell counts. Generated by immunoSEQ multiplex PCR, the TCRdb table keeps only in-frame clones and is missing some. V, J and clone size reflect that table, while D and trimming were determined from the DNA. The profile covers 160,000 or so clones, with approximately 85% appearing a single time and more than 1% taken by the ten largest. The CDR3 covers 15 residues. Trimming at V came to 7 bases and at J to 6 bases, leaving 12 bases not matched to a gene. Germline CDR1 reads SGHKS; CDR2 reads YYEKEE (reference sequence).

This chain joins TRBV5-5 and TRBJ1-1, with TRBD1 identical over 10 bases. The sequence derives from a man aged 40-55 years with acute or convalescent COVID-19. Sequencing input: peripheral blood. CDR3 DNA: TGTGCCAGCCAGAGGGAGGACAGGGGGAGTGCTGAAGCTTTCTTT. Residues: CASQREDRGSAEAFF.